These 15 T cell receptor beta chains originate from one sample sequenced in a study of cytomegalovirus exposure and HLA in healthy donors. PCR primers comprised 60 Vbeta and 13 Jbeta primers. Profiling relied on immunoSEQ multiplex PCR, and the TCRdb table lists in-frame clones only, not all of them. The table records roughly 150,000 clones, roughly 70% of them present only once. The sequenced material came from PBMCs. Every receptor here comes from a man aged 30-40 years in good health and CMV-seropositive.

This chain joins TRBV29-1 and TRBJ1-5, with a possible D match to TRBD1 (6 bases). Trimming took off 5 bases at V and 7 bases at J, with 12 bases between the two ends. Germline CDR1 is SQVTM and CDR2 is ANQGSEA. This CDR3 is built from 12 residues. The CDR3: CSVTIQGQPQHF. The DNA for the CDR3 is TGCAGCGTTACAATTCAGGGGCAGCCCCAGCATTTT.

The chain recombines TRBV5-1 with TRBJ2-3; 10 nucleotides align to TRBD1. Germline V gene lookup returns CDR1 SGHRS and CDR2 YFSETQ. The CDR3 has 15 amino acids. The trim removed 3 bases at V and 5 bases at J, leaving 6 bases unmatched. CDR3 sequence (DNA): TGCGCCAGCAGCTCCGGACAGGGGGTGGGAGATACGCAGTATTTT. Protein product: CASSSGQGVGDTQYF.

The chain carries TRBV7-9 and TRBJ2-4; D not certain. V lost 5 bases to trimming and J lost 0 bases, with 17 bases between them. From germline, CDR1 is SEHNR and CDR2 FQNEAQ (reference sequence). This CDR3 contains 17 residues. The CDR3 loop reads CASSPVDTSLAKNIQYF. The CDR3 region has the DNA TGTGCCAGCAGCCCAGTTGACACTTCTCTAGCCAAAAACATTCAGTACTTC.

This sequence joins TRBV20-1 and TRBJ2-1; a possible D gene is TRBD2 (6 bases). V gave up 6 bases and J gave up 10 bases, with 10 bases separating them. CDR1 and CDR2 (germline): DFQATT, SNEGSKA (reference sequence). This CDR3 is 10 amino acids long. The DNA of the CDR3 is TGCAGTGCGCCGGGACTCGAGCAGTTCTTC. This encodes CSAPGLEQFF.

The chain's CDR3 is CASSLGERTEAFF. CDR3 sequence (DNA): TGTGCCAGCAGTTTAGGGGAAAGGACTGAAGCTTTCTTT. The rearrangement links TRBV6-1 to TRBJ1-1; possible D gene TRBD1, 5 bases. V gave up 5 bases and J gave up 5 bases, with 12 bases separating them. The CDR3 runs to 13 residues. Per germline, CDR1 MNHNS and CDR2 SASEGT.

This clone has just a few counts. The CDR3 here is CASSRRNEKLFF. DNA for the CDR3: TGTGCCAGTAGCCGGCGGAATGAAAAACTGTTTTTT. The gene calls are TRBV19 and TRBJ1-4; D is ambiguous. This CDR3 spans 12 amino acids. The V end was cut by 6 bases, the J end by 5 bases, with 7 bases between. Germline V lookup: CDR1 LNHDA, CDR2 SQIVND (reference sequence).

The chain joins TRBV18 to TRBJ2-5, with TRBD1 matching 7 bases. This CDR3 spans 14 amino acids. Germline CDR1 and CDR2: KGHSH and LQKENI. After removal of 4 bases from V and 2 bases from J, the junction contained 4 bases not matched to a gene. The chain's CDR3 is CASSLNRGQETQYF. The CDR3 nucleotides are TGTGCCAGCTCACTTAACAGGGGACAAGAGACCCAGTACTTC. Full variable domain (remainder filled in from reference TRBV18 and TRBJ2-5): NAGVMQNPRHLVRRRGQEARLRCSPMKGHSHVYWYRQLPEEGLKFMVYLQKENIIDESGMPKERFSAEFPKEGPSILRIQQVVRGDSAAYFCASSLNRGQETQYFGPGTRLLVL.

The CDR3 protein is CASSLAGGAERLDTQYF. For the CDR3, the DNA is TGCGCCAGCAGCTTGGCCGGGGGGGCTGAACGCTTAGATACGCAGTATTTT. The rearrangement uses TRBV5-1 and TRBJ2-3; 8 nucleotides align to TRBD2. From germline, CDR1 is SGHRS and CDR2 YFSETQ. This CDR3 contains 17 residues. Trimming took 0 bases from V and 5 from J; bases not matched to a gene: 11.

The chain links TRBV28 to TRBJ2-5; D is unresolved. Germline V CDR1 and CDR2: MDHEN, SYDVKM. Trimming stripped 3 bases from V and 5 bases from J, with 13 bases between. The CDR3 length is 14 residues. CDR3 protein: CASSFNGFGETQYF. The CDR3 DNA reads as TGTGCCAGCAGTTTTAACGGGTTTGGGGAGACCCAGTACTTC.

Here the CDR3 DNA reads TGTGCCAGCATGGAGGACGGAACCTACGAGCAGTACTTC. Translation: CASMEDGTYEQYF. The chain has TRBV6-6 and TRBJ2-7; tentative D call: TRBD2 (5 bases). Trimming took off 7 bases at V and 2 bases at J, with 12 bases between the two ends. The CDR3 loop spans 13 amino acids. Per germline, CDR1 MNHNY and CDR2 SVGAGI (reference sequence).

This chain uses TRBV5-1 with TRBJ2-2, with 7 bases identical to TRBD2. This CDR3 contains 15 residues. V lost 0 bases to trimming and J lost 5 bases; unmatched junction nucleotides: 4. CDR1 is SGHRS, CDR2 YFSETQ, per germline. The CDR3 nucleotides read TGCGCCAGCAGCTTGGCGCTAGCGGCGACCGGGGAGCTGTTTTTT. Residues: CASSLALAATGELFF.

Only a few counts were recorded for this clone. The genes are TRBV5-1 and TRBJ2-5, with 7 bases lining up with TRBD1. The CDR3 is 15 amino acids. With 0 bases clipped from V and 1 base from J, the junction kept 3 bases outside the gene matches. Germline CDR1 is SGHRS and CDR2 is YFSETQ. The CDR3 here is CASSLAGQFQETQYF. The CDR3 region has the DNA TGCGCCAGCAGCTTGGCGGGACAGTTCCAAGAGACCCAGTACTTC.

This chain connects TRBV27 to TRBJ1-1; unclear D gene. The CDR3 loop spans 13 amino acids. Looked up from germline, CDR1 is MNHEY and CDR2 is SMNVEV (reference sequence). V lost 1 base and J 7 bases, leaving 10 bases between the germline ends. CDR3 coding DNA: TGTGCCAGCAGTTTATTCGAGGGCATTGAAGCTTTCTTT. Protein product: CASSLFEGIEAFF.

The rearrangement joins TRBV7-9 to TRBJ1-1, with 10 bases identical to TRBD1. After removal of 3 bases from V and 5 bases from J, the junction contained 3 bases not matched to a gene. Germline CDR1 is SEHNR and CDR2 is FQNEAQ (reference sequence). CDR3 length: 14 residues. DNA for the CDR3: TGTGCCAGCAGCTTTGGGGACAGGGGTACTGAAGCTTTCTTT. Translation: CASSFGDRGTEAFF. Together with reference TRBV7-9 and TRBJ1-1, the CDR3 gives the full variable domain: DTGVSQNPRHKITKRGQNVTFRCDPISEHNRLYWYRQTLGQGPEFLTYFQNEAQLEKSRLLSDRFSAERPKGSFSTLEIQRTEQGDSAMYLCASSFGDRGTEAFFGQGTRLTVV.

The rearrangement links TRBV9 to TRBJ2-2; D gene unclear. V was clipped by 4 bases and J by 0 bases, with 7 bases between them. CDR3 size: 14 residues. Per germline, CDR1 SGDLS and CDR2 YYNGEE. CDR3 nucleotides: TGTGCCAGCAGCCCAACTACGAACACCGGGGAGCTGTTTTTT. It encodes CASSPTTNTGELFF.